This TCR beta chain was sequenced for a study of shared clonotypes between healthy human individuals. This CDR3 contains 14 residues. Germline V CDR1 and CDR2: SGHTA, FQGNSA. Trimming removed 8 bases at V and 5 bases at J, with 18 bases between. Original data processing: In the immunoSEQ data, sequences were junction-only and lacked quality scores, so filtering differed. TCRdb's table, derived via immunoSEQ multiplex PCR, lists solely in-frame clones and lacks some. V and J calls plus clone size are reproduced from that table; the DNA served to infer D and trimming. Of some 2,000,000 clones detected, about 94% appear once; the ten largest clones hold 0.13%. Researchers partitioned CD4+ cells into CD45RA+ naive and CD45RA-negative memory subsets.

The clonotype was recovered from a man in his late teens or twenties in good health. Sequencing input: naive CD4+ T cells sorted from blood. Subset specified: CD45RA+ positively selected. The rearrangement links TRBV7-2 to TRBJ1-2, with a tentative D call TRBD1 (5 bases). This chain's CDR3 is CASRGAPAPYGYTF. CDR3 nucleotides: TGTGCCAGCCGAGGGGCCCCGGCGCCTTATGGCTACACCTTC.